This entry lists 22 T cell receptor beta chains sequenced from one sample in a study of cytomegalovirus exposure and HLA in healthy donors (dated by TCRdb to 2016 to 2017). Library preparation used the immunoSEQ multiplex PCR assay. TCRdb holds this immuneACCESS table with in-frame rearrangements only. Some clones are missing; in checked studies, unresolved V genes explain under half, and the rest has no known cause. Counted in this sample were approximately 270,000 clones; roughly 90% of them appeared once. About 11% of the sample is in the top ten clones. The sample taken for sequencing was PBMCs. These receptors originate from a man younger than 35 in good health and CMV-seropositive.

This chain joins TRBV5-6 and TRBJ2-1, with a weak D call TRBD2 (6 bases). V lost 5 bases, J lost 6 bases, and 12 bases lay in between. The CDR3 runs 13 residues. CDR1 is SGHDT, CDR2 YYEEEE, per germline. CDR3 in DNA: TGTGCCAGCAGGGGGGACTCCCCCAATGAGCAGTTCTTC. This gives the protein CASRGDSPNEQFF.

The rearrangement links TRBV6-5 to TRBJ2-7, with 10 bases that match TRBD2. The length of the CDR3 is 15 residues. V was pared by 6 bases and J by 2 bases, with 7 bases of the junction left unmatched. The V gene's germline CDR1 is MNHEY and CDR2 SVGAGI. CDR3: CASSLGLAVAYEQYF. The CDR3 nucleotides read TGTGCCAGCAGCCTCGGACTAGCGGTGGCCTACGAGCAGTACTTC.

This chain links TRBV5-1 with TRBJ1-2; 8 bases match TRBD1. Germline V lookup: CDR1 SGHRS, CDR2 YFSETQ. CDR3 length equals 14 residues. J gave up 8 bases and V 2 bases, and 8 bases lay outside the gene matches. This CDR3 reads CASSFGQGSGGYTF. In DNA form, the CDR3 reads TGCGCCAGCAGCTTCGGACAGGGATCGGGCGGCTACACCTTC.

This chain connects TRBV5-5 to TRBJ2-1, with TRBD1 identical over 7 bases. Germline values: CDR1 SGHKS, CDR2 YYEKEE (reference sequence). The CDR3 has 15 amino acids. Trimming at V came to 4 bases and at J to 0 bases, leaving 4 bases not matched to a gene. CDR3 in amino acids: CASSRDSSSYNEQFF. CDR3 DNA sequence: TGTGCCAGCAGCAGGGACAGTAGCTCCTACAATGAGCAGTTCTTC.

This clone occurred once. The rearrangement links TRBV27 to TRBJ2-4; a possible D gene is TRBD2 (6 bases). The CDR3 spans 16 residues. V was cut by 2 bases and J by 0 bases, with 11 bases left in between. The germline V gene encodes CDR1 MNHEY and CDR2 SMNVEV (reference sequence). CDR3 DNA: TGTGCCAGCAGTTTAGGGGCACTAGCAGCCAAAAACATTCAGTACTTC. Its translation: CASSLGALAAKNIQYF.

The chain has TRBV7-9 and TRBJ1-1; possibly TRBD1 for D (5 bases). This CDR3 has 14 amino acids. Germline V lookup: CDR1 SEHNR, CDR2 FQNEAQ (reference sequence). Trimming shortened V by 2 bases and J by 5 bases, and 12 bases separated the two germline ends. The CDR3 coding sequence is TGTGCCAGCAGCTTACAGGGAAGCGGAACTGAAGCTTTCTTT. Protein sequence: CASSLQGSGTEAFF.

The chain carries TRBV2 and TRBJ2-5; D gene ambiguous. The CDR3 spans 15 residues. Per the germline V gene, CDR1 is SNHLY and CDR2 is FYNNEI. Between the trimmed V and J ends, which lost 3 bases and 5 bases, there was a span of 16 bases. DNA for the CDR3: TGTGCCAGCAGTGAGCCGCGCTCCCAAGGGGAGACCCAGTACTTC. This encodes CASSEPRSQGETQYF.

The V call is TRBV30, the J call TRBJ1-1, with D perhaps matching TRBD1 (6 bases). V lost 3 bases and J 3 bases, leaving 11 bases between the germline ends. Germline lookup yields CDR1 GTSNPN and CDR2 SVGIG (reference sequence). The CDR3 has 13 amino acids. The CDR3 reads CAWSEQGYTEAFF. In nucleotides, the CDR3 is TGTGCCTGGAGCGAACAGGGTTACACTGAAGCTTTCTTT.

The genes are TRBV6-1 and TRBJ2-5; maybe TRBD1 (6 bases). The CDR3 is 12 residues long. V lost 2 bases and J lost 7, with 8 bases in between. The V gene's germline CDR1 is MNHNS and CDR2 SASEGT. The CDR3 bases are TGTGCCAGCAGTGAAATAGGGGGGACCCAGTACTTC. Translating it yields CASSEIGGTQYF.

This clone was observed once. The rearrangement joins TRBV4-1 to TRBJ1-5; no reliable D call. This CDR3 spans 16 amino acids. Trimming stripped 0 bases from V and 4 bases from J, with 13 bases between. Germline CDR1 is MGHRA and CDR2 is YSYEKL. Written as DNA, the CDR3 is TGCGCCAGCAGCCAAGAGGGGAGTTTAACGAATCAGCCCCAGCATTTT. As protein: CASSQEGSLTNQPQHF.

This chain connects TRBV7-2 to TRBJ2-6, with no clear D. V lost 1 base to trimming and J lost 0 bases, with 4 bases between them. The CDR3 is made up of 15 amino acids. The germline CDR1 and CDR2 sequences are SGHTA and FQGNSA. For the CDR3, the DNA is TGTGCCAGCAGCTTAGTGGGCTCTGGGGCCAACGTCCTGACTTTC. Protein: CASSLVGSGANVLTF. Filled out from reference TRBV7-2 and TRBJ2-6, the complete variable domain reads GAGVSQSPSNKVTEKGKDVELRCDPISGHTALYWYRQSLGQGLEFLIYFQGNSAPDKSGLPSDRFSAERTGGSVSTLTIQRTQQEDSAVYLCASSLVGSGANVLTFGAGSRLTVL.

This chain uses TRBV7-8 with TRBJ2-7; D possibly matches TRBD1 or TRBD2 (5 bases each). CDR3 length equals 15 residues. Germline V lookup: CDR1 SGHVS, CDR2 FQNEAQ. The ends were cut back, 5 bases at V and 2 bases at J, with 16 bases in the middle. CDR3 loop: CASSHHQGPTYEQYF. The CDR3 DNA reads TGTGCCAGCAGCCACCACCAGGGACCCACCTACGAGCAGTACTTC. The entire variable domain, with the rest obtained from reference TRBV7-8 and TRBJ2-7, is as follows: GAGVSQSPRYKVAKRGQDVALRCDPISGHVSLFWYQQALGQGPEFLTYFQNEAQLDKSGLPSDRFFAERPEGSVSTLKIQRTQQEDSAVYLCASSHHQGPTYEQYFGPGTRLTVT.

Details on this clone: In the same sample, other DNA sequences code for this CDR3. This rearrangement joins TRBV18 to TRBJ2-5; D is undetermined. The CDR3 sequence is 11 residues long. The germline V and J ends were trimmed by 3 bases and 5 bases, with 4 bases remaining between them. Germline V gives CDR1 KGHSH, CDR2 LQKENI. This CDR3 reads CASSPEETQYF. CDR3 nucleotides: TGTGCCAGCTCACCGGAGGAGACCCAGTACTTC.

The chain employs TRBV4-3 and TRBJ2-2; the match to TRBD1 covers 8 bases. There are 14 residues in the CDR3. V lost 5 bases and J lost 4; bases outside the gene matches: 3. Germline CDR1 and CDR2: LGHNA and YSLEER. The CDR3 protein is CASSSGQGTGELFF. Written as DNA, the CDR3 is TGCGCCAGCAGCTCCGGACAGGGCACCGGGGAGCTGTTTTTT.

The rearrangement uses TRBV27 and TRBJ2-2, with TRBD2 matching over 11 bases. The CDR3 loop spans 16 amino acids. V was clipped by 7 bases and J by 2 bases; unmatched bases: 6. Germline CDR1 MNHEY, CDR2 SMNVEV (reference sequence). The CDR3 region is CASTRLAGHNTGELFF. CDR3 DNA: TGTGCCAGCACCCGACTAGCGGGACATAACACCGGGGAGCTGTTTTTT.

J is TRBJ2-7 and V is TRBV27; 10 bases line up with TRBD2. The germline CDR1 and CDR2 sequences are MNHEY and SMNVEV (reference sequence). This CDR3 is built from 17 residues. V was pared by 3 bases and J by 3 bases, with 11 bases of the junction left unmatched. In DNA, the CDR3 is TGTGCCAGCAGTTTCGCCGACGAGCGGGAGGGCCTCTACGAGCAGTACTTC. This codes for CASSFADEREGLYEQYF.

V is TRBV5-1 and J is TRBJ2-2, with D perhaps matching TRBD2 (5 bases). Trimming took 4 bases from V and 7 from J, leaving 14 bases between them. The CDR3 covers 14 residues. Germline V gene lookup returns CDR1 SGHRS and CDR2 YFSETQ. The CDR3 DNA reads TGCGCCAGCAGCCCCCCGGGCAGCGGCGGGGAGCTGTTTTTT. Translation gives CASSPPGSGGELFF.

The chain has TRBV5-4 and TRBJ2-7; D might be TRBD1 (6 bases). The CDR3 is made up of 14 amino acids. Germline CDR1 is SGHNT and CDR2 is YYREEE (reference sequence). V dropped 4 bases and J dropped 0 bases, with 11 bases sitting between them. CDR3 nucleotide sequence: TGTGCCAGCAGCCCACAGGGATTCTCCTACGAGCAGTACTTC. Protein: CASSPQGFSYEQYF.

This sequence joins TRBV28 and TRBJ1-1; D might be TRBD1 (5 bases). The CDR3 runs 15 residues. Germline V gene sequence: CDR1 MDHEN, CDR2 SYDVKM. The V gene lost 5 bases and the J gene lost 0 bases, with 13 bases spanning the gap. CDR3 bases: TGTGCCAGCAGTCCCCCGCAGGGACTGAACACTGAAGCTTTCTTT. Its translation is CASSPPQGLNTEAFF.

The chain recombines TRBV27 with TRBJ2-1, with 7 bases lining up with TRBD2. Germline V lookup: CDR1 MNHEY, CDR2 SMNVEV (reference sequence). The CDR3 contains 16 residues. With 5 bases clipped from V and 2 bases from J, the junction kept 9 bases outside the gene matches. This chain's CDR3 is CASSIGLVGPYNEQFF. Written as DNA, the CDR3 is TGTGCCAGCAGTATAGGACTAGTTGGCCCCTACAATGAGCAGTTCTTC.

V gene TRBV27 combines with J gene TRBJ1-5; the D is unclear. Germline V gives CDR1 MNHEY, CDR2 SMNVEV (reference sequence). The V and J ends lost 5 bases and 3 bases respectively, with 11 bases between them. This CDR3 is built from 14 residues. In DNA, the CDR3 is TGTGCCAGCAGTCTTCTAGGTGACAATCAGCCCCAGCATTTT. It yields the protein CASSLLGDNQPQHF.

Regarding this clone: Other DNA sequences in the same sample also yield this CDR3. The V call is TRBV15, the J call TRBJ1-5, with D unresolved. Germline V gene sequence: CDR1 LNHNV, CDR2 YYDKDF (reference sequence). The CDR3 has 14 residues. Trimming cost V 3 bases and J 7 bases, with 13 bases left between them. The CDR3 spells CATSRDRGGQPQHF. The DNA of the CDR3 is TGTGCCACCAGCAGGGATCGGGGTGGACAGCCCCAGCATTTT.